The clone carrying this T cell receptor (beta chain) was seen a few times. Its antigen is still unknown. These data are taken from a study of cytomegalovirus exposure and HLA in healthy donors. Looking at the study overall: A prior analysis found about 120 million unique TCR beta sequences from 150 million to 200 million T cells. General observations from the study: The CMV antigen specificity of three CMV-associated chains was confirmed through in vitro analysis.

This CDR3 comprises 14 residues. V was trimmed by 4 bases and J by 3 bases, leaving 12 bases between them. Germline CDR1 is ENHRY and CDR2 is SYGVKD. PCR used 60 Vbeta primers and 13 Jbeta primers. Using immunoSEQ multiplex PCR, the repertoire was profiled, and TCRdb retains in-frame clones only, with some absent. The sample consists of approximately 76,000 clones, roughly 63% of them appearing once. Material: PBMCs. The receptor was derived from a man younger than 45 in good health and CMV-seropositive. The rearrangement uses TRBV10-3 and TRBJ1-1; D possibly corresponds to TRBD1 (6 bases). The CDR3 nucleotides read TGTGCCATCAGTGTGAGAGGGGGAGACACTGAAGCTTTCTTT. Encoded protein: CAISVRGGDTEAFF.